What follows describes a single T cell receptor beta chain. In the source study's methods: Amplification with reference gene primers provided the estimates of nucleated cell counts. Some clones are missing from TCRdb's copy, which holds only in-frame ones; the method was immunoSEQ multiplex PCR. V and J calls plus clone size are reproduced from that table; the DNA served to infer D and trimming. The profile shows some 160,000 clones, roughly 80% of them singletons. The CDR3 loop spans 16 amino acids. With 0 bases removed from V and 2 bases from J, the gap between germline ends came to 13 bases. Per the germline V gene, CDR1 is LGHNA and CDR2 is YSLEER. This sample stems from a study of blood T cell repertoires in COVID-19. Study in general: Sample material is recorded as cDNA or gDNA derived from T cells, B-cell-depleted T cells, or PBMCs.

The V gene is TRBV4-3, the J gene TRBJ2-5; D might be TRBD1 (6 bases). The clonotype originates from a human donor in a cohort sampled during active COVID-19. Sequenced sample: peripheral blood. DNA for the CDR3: TGCGCCAGCAGCCAAGAGACAGGCAGAGGGCAAGAGACCCAGTACTTC. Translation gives CASSQETGRGQETQYF.